Listed here are 21 T cell receptor beta chains from one sample, sequenced in a study of cytomegalovirus exposure and HLA in healthy donors. The study ran its PCR with 60 Vbeta and 13 Jbeta primers. Libraries were prepared by immunoSEQ multiplex PCR; TCRdb keeps only in-frame clonotypes and omits some of them. The sample holds 150,000 to 200,000 clones, roughly 68% seen once. Sequenced sample: PBMCs. These receptors were collected from a woman between 25 and 40 years old in good health and CMV-seronegative.

This clone was detected only once. The rearrangement links TRBV5-8 to TRBJ1-5, with D perhaps matching TRBD1 (5 bases). Germline loops: CDR1 SGHTS, CDR2 YDEGEE. The CDR3 runs to 14 residues. Trimming shortened V by 4 bases and J by 4 bases, and 12 bases separated the two germline ends. CDR3 nucleotides: TGTGCCAGCAGCCTTAGGGGCGGTAATCAGCCCCAGCATTTT. Translated: CASSLRGGNQPQHF.

J is TRBJ1-2 and V is TRBV6-1; D gene ambiguous. The CDR3 covers 12 residues. With 2 bases removed from V and 3 bases from J, the gap between germline ends came to 4 bases. Germline assignment: CDR1 MNHNS and CDR2 SASEGT. Here the CDR3 reads CASSENYYGYTF. The CDR3, as DNA: TGTGCCAGCAGTGAAAACTACTATGGCTACACCTTC.

The chain carries TRBV18 and TRBJ2-5; D perhaps matches TRBD2 (5 bases). The J call may be in error: the DNA end matches TRBJ2-7 better. This CDR3 comprises 14 residues. Germline V lookup: CDR1 KGHSH, CDR2 LQKENI. The CDR3, as DNA: TGTGCCAGCTCCCCCTGGGGAGACGGGTACGAGCAGTACTTC. This gives the protein CASSPWGDGYEQYF.

The chain joins TRBV27 to TRBJ2-1; D might be TRBD2 (5 bases). Trimming shortened V by 5 bases and J by 1 base, and 18 bases separated the two germline ends. Germline V gene lookup returns CDR1 MNHEY and CDR2 SMNVEV (reference sequence). This CDR3 contains 17 residues. CDR3 region: CASSEGGGPGSYNEQFF. CDR3 bases: TGTGCCAGCAGTGAGGGCGGCGGACCCGGGTCCTACAATGAGCAGTTCTTC.

The chain recombines TRBV20-1 with TRBJ2-4, with unresolved D. Trimming left V 0 bases short and J 12 bases short, with 9 bases between. This CDR3 has 11 amino acids. Looked up from germline, CDR1 is DFQATT and CDR2 is SNEGSKA (reference sequence). CDR3 in amino acids: CSARDNSGQYF. CDR3 DNA: TGCAGTGCTAGAGATAATAGTGGTCAGTACTTC.

The chain is built from TRBV6-1 and TRBJ2-5; 7 bases line up with TRBD1. Germline V gene data show CDR1 as MNHNS and CDR2 as SASEGT. J lost 4 bases, V lost 2 bases, and 4 bases had no gene match. This CDR3 comprises 14 residues. The CDR3 region has the DNA TGTGCCAGCAGTGAACAGACAGGGCCAGAGACCCAGTACTTC. It is translated as CASSEQTGPETQYF.

The chain uses TRBV5-6 and TRBJ1-1, with D possibly TRBD1 on 5 matching bases. This CDR3 is 14 amino acids long. Germline loops: CDR1 SGHDT, CDR2 YYEEEE. The V end was cut by 4 bases, the J end by 6 bases, with 16 bases between. The CDR3 loop reads CASSHWGVRAEAFF. The CDR3 DNA reads as TGTGCCAGCAGCCATTGGGGGGTCCGAGCTGAAGCTTTCTTT.

This clone has just one count. The chain couples TRBV6-5 to TRBJ2-7; 11 bases match TRBD2. This CDR3 has 16 residues. V dropped 0 bases and J dropped 3; count of bases not matched to a gene: 4. Germline CDR1 is MNHEY and CDR2 is SVGAGI. The CDR3 DNA reads as TGTGCCAGCAGTTACTCCCTAGCGGGAGGCCACTACGAGCAGTACTTC. Its translation: CASSYSLAGGHYEQYF.

The genes are TRBV4-2 and TRBJ2-3; TRBD2 matches 8 bases. CDR1 and CDR2 from the germline V gene are LGHNA and YNFKEQ. This CDR3 has 20 amino acids. With 0 bases clipped from V and 1 base from J, the junction kept 15 bases outside the gene matches. For the CDR3, the DNA is TGTGCCAGCAGCCAAGATCTCGGACTAGCCGGGAGTGTTGGCACAGATACGCAGTATTTT. Its translation is CASSQDLGLAGSVGTDTQYF.

The J gene is TRBJ2-7, the V gene TRBV15; no clear D. Between the trimmed V and J ends, which lost 1 base and 0 bases, there was a span of 7 bases. This CDR3 region has 14 residues. The germline V gene encodes CDR1 LNHNV and CDR2 YYDKDF (reference sequence). This CDR3 reads CATSRVNPSYEQYF. The CDR3 DNA is TGTGCCACCAGCAGAGTAAATCCCTCCTACGAGCAGTACTTC. Variable domain in full (rest from reference TRBV15 and TRBJ2-7): DAMVIQNPRYQVTQFGKPVTLSCSQTLNHNVMYWYQQKSSQAPKLLFHYYDKDFNNEADTPDNFQSRRPNTSFCFLDIRSPGLGDTAMYLCATSRVNPSYEQYFGPGTRLTVT.

This clone was seen only a few times. V is TRBV30 and J is TRBJ1-1; 9 bases are a match to TRBD1. The CDR3 length is 13 residues. J lost 8 bases, V lost 5 bases, and 9 bases had no gene match. Germline CDR1 is GTSNPN and CDR2 is SVGIG (reference sequence). In nucleotides, the CDR3 is TGTGCCTGGGAACCCGGGACAGGGAGCGAAGCTTTCTTT. It codes for CAWEPGTGSEAFF. The variable domain in full, completed from reference TRBV30 and TRBJ1-1, reads SQTIHQWPATLVQPVGSPLSLECTVEGTSNPNLYWYRQAAGRGLQLLFYSVGIGQISSEVPQNLSASRPQDRQFILSSKKLLLSDSGFYLCAWEPGTGSEAFFGQGTRLTVV.

This clone has just a few counts. The gene calls are TRBV4-2 and TRBJ2-3; 9 bases align to TRBD2. The CDR3 extends over 16 amino acids. The trim removed 2 bases at V and 3 bases at J, leaving 6 bases unmatched. CDR1 is LGHNA, CDR2 YNFKEQ, per germline. CDR3 DNA: TGTGCCAGCAGCCAACGTGGCGGGGGGGGGACAGATACGCAGTATTTT. Translated, it gives CASSQRGGGGTDTQYF.

The genes are TRBV19 and TRBJ1-2, with no clear D. V was cut by 3 bases and J by 2 bases, with 7 bases left in between. This CDR3 region has 13 residues. Looked up from germline, CDR1 is LNHDA and CDR2 is SQIVND (reference sequence). The CDR3 loop reads CASSITENYGYTF. CDR3 nucleotides: TGTGCCAGTAGTATTACAGAGAACTATGGCTACACCTTC.

J is TRBJ2-1 and V is TRBV4-1, with D unresolved. This CDR3 is 16 amino acids long. V lost 2 bases to trimming and J lost 6 bases, with 17 bases between them. CDR1 is MGHRA, CDR2 YSYEKL, per germline. CDR3 sequence (DNA): TGCGCCAGCAGCCAAAGTATTGGGCAGGTTGCCAATGAGCAGTTCTTC. Its translation is CASSQSIGQVANEQFF.

The V call is TRBV13, the J call TRBJ1-2; 8 bases match TRBD1. V trimming: 6 bases; J trimming: 3 bases; junction bases outside the gene matches: 6. There are 14 residues in the CDR3. Germline lookup yields CDR1 PRHDT and CDR2 FYEKMQ (reference sequence). As DNA, the CDR3 is TGTGCCAGCAGTCTTGACAGGGGCGACTATGGCTACACCTTC. Amino acids: CASSLDRGDYGYTF. Complete variable domain (other parts from reference TRBV13 and TRBJ1-2): AAGVIQSPRHLIKEKRETATLKCYPIPRHDTVYWYQQGPGQDPQFLISFYEKMQSDKGSIPDRFSAQQFSDYHSELNMSSLELGDSALYFCASSLDRGDYGYTFGSGTRLTVV.

The gene calls are TRBV9 and TRBJ1-5; D perhaps matches TRBD1 (5 bases). The CDR3 sequence is 15 residues long. The germline V gene encodes CDR1 SGDLS and CDR2 YYNGEE. V was clipped by 3 bases and J by 0 bases, with 10 bases between them. In DNA form, the CDR3 reads TGTGCCAGCAGCGCCGGGGGTTATAGCAATCAGCCCCAGCATTTT. Its translation is CASSAGGYSNQPQHF.

The CDR3: CASSFLGLSRETQYF. CDR3 in DNA: TGTGCCAGCAGCTTTTTAGGCCTCTCGCGGGAGACCCAGTACTTC. The rearrangement uses TRBV7-2 and TRBJ2-5; D remains ambiguous. This CDR3 has 15 residues. Per germline, CDR1 SGHTA and CDR2 FQGNSA. The V end was cut by 3 bases, the J end by 5 bases, with 16 bases between.

There are a few counts of this clone. CDR3 in amino acids: CASSPRREDDYNQPQHF. The CDR3 DNA follows: TGTGCCAGCAGCCCCCGACGGGAGGACGACTACAATCAGCCCCAGCATTTT. The V gene is TRBV4-2, the J gene TRBJ1-5; D is uncertain. The length of the CDR3 is 17 residues. Germline V lookup: CDR1 LGHNA, CDR2 YNFKEQ. Trimming shortened V by 4 bases and J by 3 bases, and 19 bases separated the two germline ends.

The chain has TRBV30 and TRBJ1-2; D is unclear. CDR1 is GTSNPN and CDR2 is SVGIG in the germline V gene (reference sequence). This CDR3 is 14 amino acids long. V was shortened by 0 bases and J by 4 bases, with 12 bases between the two germline ends. The CDR3 sequence: CAWSVWRESYGYTF. The DNA for the CDR3 is TGTGCCTGGAGTGTATGGCGGGAGAGCTATGGCTACACCTTC.

In regard to this clone: Different DNA sequences within this sample yield the same CDR3. The chain links TRBV10-3 to TRBJ2-7; 9 bases line up with TRBD2. Germline lookup yields CDR1 ENHRY and CDR2 SYGVKD. The V and J ends lost 5 bases and 4 bases, in that order; junction bases with no gene match: 12. This CDR3 region has 16 residues. The CDR3 loop is CAISSTSLAGYYEQYF. The CDR3 nucleotides are TGTGCCATCAGTAGCACCTCACTAGCGGGTTATTACGAGCAGTACTTC.

V usage is TRBV5-1 and J usage is TRBJ2-1; 11 nucleotides line up with TRBD2. This CDR3 spans 15 amino acids. After removal of 2 bases from V and 7 bases from J, the junction contained 5 bases not matched to a gene. Looked up from germline, CDR1 is SGHRS and CDR2 is YFSETQ. DNA of the CDR3: TGCGCCAGCAGCTTCGGTAGCGGGAGGGGTAATGAGCAGTTCTTC. Translation gives CASSFGSGRGNEQFF. Complete variable domain (other parts from reference TRBV5-1 and TRBJ2-1): KAGVTQTPRYLIKTRGQQVTLSCSPISGHRSVSWYQQTPGQGLQFLFEYFSETQRNKGNFPGRFSGRQFSNSRSEMNVSTLELGDSALYLCASSFGSGRGNEQFFGPGTRLTVL.